The present T cell receptor (beta chain) was sequenced within a study of cytomegalovirus exposure and HLA in healthy donors. Study-level results: Among TCR beta chains of equal frequency, HLA-associated ones were more clonally expanded in a later analysis. In vitro assays verified that a few CMV-associated chains recognized CMV antigens specifically. Roughly uniform sequencing depth across donors was assumed, possibly incorrectly.

60 Vbeta and 13 Jbeta primers were used in PCR. Profiled with immunoSEQ multiplex PCR; TCRdb holds only in-frame clones, not every one. The sample contains 120,000 or so clones, 75% to 85% of which appear only once. For this clone: Its cognate antigen is unknown.

Germline CDR1 is MDHEN and CDR2 is SYDVKM. The CDR3 extends over 16 amino acids. Trimming took off 7 bases at V and 6 bases at J, with 25 bases between the two ends. The material sequenced was PBMCs. The TCR comes from a man aged 40-49 years in good health and CMV-seronegative. V is TRBV28 and J is TRBJ2-7; D is unclear. The CDR3 here is CASTHGLRYGIGEQYF. The CDR3 DNA follows: TGTGCCAGCACCCATGGGCTACGGTACGGCATAGGCGAGCAGTACTTC. The full variable domain, its missing parts supplied by reference TRBV28 and TRBJ2-7, is DVKVTQSSRYLVKRTGEKVFLECVQDMDHENMFWYRQDPGLGLRLIYFSYDVKMKEKGDIPEGYSVSREKKERFSLILESASTNQTSMYLCASTHGLRYGIGEQYFGPGTRLTVT.